Below are 29 T cell receptor beta chains sequenced from a single sample in a study of shared clonotypes between healthy human individuals. Generated by immunoSEQ multiplex PCR, the TCRdb table keeps only in-frame clones and is missing some. The data contain 2,500,000 or so clones, 90% to 95% of them singletons. The specimen sequenced was naive CD4+ T cells from PBMCs. Subset denoted: CD45RA+ positively selected. Receptors were obtained from a young man in good health. Some clones in this sample may be carry-over from other donors' samples.

The chain combines TRBV5-1 with TRBJ1-4, with D maybe TRBD1 (5 bases). V dropped 4 bases and J dropped 6 bases, with 19 bases sitting between them. This CDR3 has 16 amino acids. Germline values: CDR1 SGHRS, CDR2 YFSETQ. The DNA of the CDR3 is TGCGCCAGCAGCCCCCGACTCAGGGAGCTAGATGAAAAACTGTTTTTT. Its protein is CASSPRLRELDEKLFF.

The chain is built from TRBV6-6 and TRBJ1-1, with unresolved D. CDR1 and CDR2 (germline): MNHNY, SVGAGI (reference sequence). This CDR3 is built from 12 residues. Deletions cut 0 bases from V and 3 bases from J, with 2 bases between. This CDR3 reads CASSYSHTEAFF. In DNA, the CDR3 is TGTGCCAGCAGTTACTCGCACACTGAAGCTTTCTTT.

V gene TRBV6-1 combines with J gene TRBJ2-1; the D gene could be TRBD1 or TRBD2 (6 bases each). Deletions cut 7 bases from V and 0 bases from J, with 10 bases between. The CDR3 consists of 14 residues. The germline V gene encodes CDR1 MNHNS and CDR2 SASEGT. In DNA form, the CDR3 reads TGTGCCAGCACGGGGGCGGGCTCCTACAATGAGCAGTTCTTC. Its translation is CASTGAGSYNEQFF.

The V call is TRBV7-2, the J call TRBJ2-2; perhaps TRBD2 as D (6 bases). CDR3 length: 14 amino acids. Looked up from germline, CDR1 is SGHTA and CDR2 is FQGNSA. V was clipped by 4 bases and J by 6 bases, with 12 bases between them. The DNA of the CDR3 is TGTGCCAGCAGCTCACGACGGGGGTCCGGGGAGCTGTTTTTT. Translating it yields CASSSRRGSGELFF. The full variable domain, with the rest looked up from reference TRBV7-2 and TRBJ2-2, is GAGVSQSPSNKVTEKGKDVELRCDPISGHTALYWYRQSLGQGLEFLIYFQGNSAPDKSGLPSDRFSAERTGGSVSTLTIQRTQQEDSAVYLCASSSRRGSGELFFGEGSRLTVL.

The chain couples TRBV19 to TRBJ1-4, with D unclear. Trimming removed 7 bases at V and 7 bases at J, with 19 bases between. The CDR3 has 15 amino acids. CDR1 is LNHDA and CDR2 is SQIVND in the germline V gene (reference sequence). The CDR3 region is CASNPSGNRVEKLFF. The CDR3 DNA reads TGTGCCAGTAACCCCTCGGGGAATAGAGTTGAAAAACTGTTTTTT.

About this clone itself: Other nucleotide sequences from this sample produce the same CDR3. This chain uses TRBV5-1 with TRBJ1-1, with unresolved D. Germline loops: CDR1 SGHRS, CDR2 YFSETQ. This CDR3 spans 14 amino acids. V was cut by 0 bases and J by 0 bases, with 6 bases left in between. As DNA, the CDR3 is TGCGCCAGCAGCTTGGACAGTTTGAACACTGAAGCTTTCTTT. Protein sequence: CASSLDSLNTEAFF.

The chain employs TRBV4-1 and TRBJ2-4; 9 nucleotides line up with TRBD2. Looked up from germline, CDR1 is MGHRA and CDR2 is YSYEKL. The CDR3 extends over 21 amino acids. Germline trimming cut 2 bases from V and 0 bases from J; bases unmatched to any gene: 17. The CDR3 protein is CASSQPLEASGASIAKNIQYF. The CDR3 coding sequence is TGCGCCAGCAGCCAACCACTGGAGGCTAGCGGGGCGAGTATAGCCAAAAACATTCAGTACTTC.

The chain couples TRBV10-3 to TRBJ1-1; D may be TRBD1 (6 bases). The CDR3 contains 12 residues. The ends were cut back, 2 bases at V and 8 bases at J, with 9 bases in the middle. Germline CDR1 reads ENHRY; CDR2 reads SYGVKD. The chain's CDR3 is CAISENREEAFF. Written as DNA, the CDR3 is TGTGCCATCAGTGAGAACAGGGAAGAAGCTTTCTTT.

This rearrangement joins TRBV5-1 to TRBJ2-3, with D perhaps TRBD2 (6 bases). In germline, CDR1 is SGHRS, CDR2 YFSETQ. The V gene lost 4 bases and the J gene lost 0 bases, with 6 bases spanning the gap. CDR3 length: 13 amino acids. CDR3 nucleotides: TGCGCCAGCAGCGGGACTAGCACAGATACGCAGTATTTT. Its protein product is CASSGTSTDTQYF.

This rearrangement joins TRBV28 to TRBJ2-1, with 7 bases lining up with TRBD1. V lost 8 bases, J lost 6 bases, and 7 bases stayed unmatched. CDR3 size: 13 residues. From germline, CDR1 is MDHEN and CDR2 SYDVKM. The CDR3 loop reads CASYNRDSNEQFF. For the CDR3, the DNA is TGTGCCAGCTACAACCGGGACAGCAATGAGCAGTTCTTC.

The rearrangement joins TRBV5-1 to TRBJ2-3; D not resolved. Trimming stripped 2 bases from V and 4 bases from J, with 8 bases between. The CDR3 extends over 13 amino acids. Germline CDR1 SGHRS, CDR2 YFSETQ. CDR3 sequence: CASSFPGPDTQYF. The CDR3 nucleotides read TGCGCCAGCAGCTTCCCGGGCCCAGATACGCAGTATTTT.

The chain joins TRBV5-1 to TRBJ2-7, with 8 bases matching TRBD1. Losses at the gene ends were 3 bases for V and 7 bases for J; bases not matched to a gene: 9. There are 14 residues in the CDR3. The germline CDR1 and CDR2 sequences are SGHRS and YFSETQ. The CDR3 loop is CASSSGAGGEEQYF. CDR3 DNA sequence: TGCGCCAGCAGCTCCGGGGCAGGGGGCGAAGAGCAGTACTTC.

The gene calls are TRBV11-1 and TRBJ2-7; 11 bases fit TRBD2. Trimming at V came to 5 bases and at J to 7 bases, leaving 10 bases not matched to a gene. CDR3 length: 15 amino acids. CDR1 and CDR2 (germline): SGHAT, FQDESV (reference sequence). The CDR3 protein is CASSIRLAGTEEQYF. CDR3 nucleotides: TGTGCCAGCAGCATTAGACTAGCGGGAACGGAGGAGCAGTACTTC.

The V gene is TRBV7-9, the J gene TRBJ1-4; TRBD1 aligns across 8 bases. Per germline, CDR1 SEHNR and CDR2 FQNEAQ (reference sequence). V was pared by 5 bases and J by 8 bases, with 7 bases of the junction left unmatched. The CDR3 runs to 14 residues. The CDR3 bases are TGTGCCAGCAGCCCGCAGGGGGCGGGGGAAAAACTGTTTTTT. Its translation is CASSPQGAGEKLFF.

The genes are TRBV7-2 and TRBJ2-5; D might be TRBD2 (7 bases). The CDR3 extends over 16 amino acids. Germline V lookup: CDR1 SGHTA, CDR2 FQGNSA. V lost 5 bases and J lost 5, with 21 bases in between. The CDR3 region has the DNA TGTGCCAGCAGCCCAGGGCGCGGGGGCAGGATGGAGACCCAGTACTTC. Protein: CASSPGRGGRMETQYF. The full variable domain, in which reference TRBV7-2 and TRBJ2-5 provide the parts outside the CDR3, is GAGVSQSPSNKVTEKGKDVELRCDPISGHTALYWYRQSLGQGLEFLIYFQGNSAPDKSGLPSDRFSAERTGGSVSTLTIQRTQQEDSAVYLCASSPGRGGRMETQYFGPGTRLLVL.

The chain combines TRBV18 with TRBJ1-5; 8 nucleotides agree with TRBD1. Trimming removed 4 bases from V and 9 bases from J; junction bases left unmatched: 2. The CDR3 is 12 amino acids. The germline V gene has CDR1 KGHSH and CDR2 LQKENI. The CDR3 DNA reads TGTGCCAGCTCACTCGGACAGGGGCCCCAGCATTTT. This sequence encodes CASSLGQGPQHF.

As for this clone: The same CDR3 is also encoded by other DNA sequences in this sample. The chain employs TRBV5-1 and TRBJ2-7; 8 bases are a match to TRBD2. The CDR3 extends over 15 amino acids. The germline V gene has CDR1 SGHRS and CDR2 YFSETQ. Trimming cost V 1 base and J 3 bases; bases outside gene matches: 6. The CDR3 nucleotides read TGCGCCAGCAGCTTGTCCACTAGCGGCAGCTACGAGCAGTACTTC. It codes for CASSLSTSGSYEQYF.

The V and J genes are TRBV19 and TRBJ2-1, with 10 bases aligning to TRBD2. The germline CDR1 and CDR2 sequences are LNHDA and SQIVND (reference sequence). With V trimmed by 6 bases and J by 5 bases, 7 bases remained unmatched. The CDR3 sequence is 15 residues long. The CDR3 spells CASRPGLAGDNEQFF. The CDR3 coding sequence is TGTGCCAGTAGGCCAGGTCTAGCGGGAGACAATGAGCAGTTCTTC.

The gene calls are TRBV6-5 and TRBJ1-1; D not resolved. Per the germline V gene, CDR1 is MNHEY and CDR2 is SVGAGI. Trimming took off 5 bases at V and 0 bases at J, with 13 bases between the two ends. The CDR3 contains 15 residues. The CDR3 DNA reads TGTGCCAGCAGTACCCGCGGTATAGTGAACACTGAAGCTTTCTTT. Amino acids: CASSTRGIVNTEAFF.

In this sample, this clone turned up once. The V call is TRBV4-1, the J call TRBJ2-2, with D unresolved. The CDR3 length is 13 residues. The V and J ends lost 4 bases and 4 bases respectively, with 7 bases between them. Looked up from germline, CDR1 is MGHRA and CDR2 is YSYEKL. In DNA form, the CDR3 reads TGCGCCAGCAGCCCTGTACGCACCGGGGAGCTGTTTTTT. Translating it yields CASSPVRTGELFF.

Worth noting for this clone: The same CDR3 also results from other DNA sequences found in this sample. CDR3 coding DNA: TGTGCCAGCAGTTTAGCGGGACGTAGCAATCAGCCCCAGCATTTT. Protein product: CASSLAGRSNQPQHF. V gene TRBV28 combines with J gene TRBJ1-5; D is possibly TRBD1 (5 bases). Per germline, CDR1 MDHEN and CDR2 SYDVKM. The CDR3 is 15 amino acids. V dropped 2 bases and J dropped 0 bases, with 8 bases sitting between them.

The chain recombines TRBV28 with TRBJ1-3; D not resolved. The germline V gene encodes CDR1 MDHEN and CDR2 SYDVKM. The V end lost 5 bases, the J end lost 1 base, and 12 bases lay between the germline ends. This CDR3 is 15 amino acids long. CDR3 DNA: TGTGCCAGCAGTCCCACCCGTGCGTCTGGAAACACCATATATTTT. As protein: CASSPTRASGNTIYF.

About this clone itself: Other DNA sequences of this sample code for an identical CDR3. V usage is TRBV7-9 and J usage is TRBJ2-6; D ambiguous. Germline values: CDR1 SEHNR, CDR2 FQNEAQ (reference sequence). V was cut by 1 base and J by 2 bases, with 3 bases left in between. The CDR3 is 14 residues long. This CDR3 is CASSLGAGANVLTF. In DNA form, the CDR3 reads TGTGCCAGCAGCTTAGGGGCTGGGGCCAACGTCCTGACTTTC.

CDR3 residues: CATNGEDHNSPLHF. The CDR3 DNA reads as TGTGCCACCAACGGGGAGGATCACAATTCACCCCTCCACTTT. V and J are TRBV28 and TRBJ1-6, with D uncertain. Deletions cut 10 bases from V and 7 bases from J, with 17 bases between. Germline CDR1 is MDHEN and CDR2 is SYDVKM. CDR3 length: 14 residues.

The V gene is TRBV9, the J gene TRBJ2-7, with 9 positions matching TRBD2. Germline lookup yields CDR1 SGDLS and CDR2 YYNGEE. V lost 4 bases, J lost 3 bases, and 5 bases stayed unmatched. The CDR3 covers 14 residues. Here the CDR3 reads CASSPTSGFYEQYF. The CDR3 DNA reads as TGTGCCAGCAGCCCCACTAGCGGGTTCTACGAGCAGTACTTC.

Points on this clone: The sample contains more than one DNA sequence encoding this CDR3. The CDR3 DNA reads as TGTGCCAGCAGTTACAGCGGAAGAACTGAAGCTTTCTTT. It translates to CASSYSGRTEAFF. The V call is TRBV6-5, the J call TRBJ1-1; D remains unclear. Between the trimmed V and J ends, which lost 2 bases and 5 bases, there was a span of 9 bases. Germline V CDR1 and CDR2: MNHEY, SVGAGI. The CDR3 consists of 13 residues.

The chain carries TRBV5-1 and TRBJ1-3; no firm D call. Germline loops: CDR1 SGHRS, CDR2 YFSETQ. CDR3 length equals 16 residues. V shed 0 bases and J shed 0 bases, with 10 bases lying between them. The CDR3 region is CASSLAGRVSGNTIYF. The CDR3 DNA reads TGCGCCAGCAGCTTGGCCGGAAGAGTCTCTGGAAACACCATATATTTT.

The V call is TRBV18, the J call TRBJ2-3, with a tentative D call TRBD2 (6 bases). Trimming took off 3 bases at V and 2 bases at J, with 24 bases between the two ends. This CDR3 has 19 residues. Germline V gives CDR1 KGHSH, CDR2 LQKENI. The CDR3 loop is CASSPLAWRVPGVTDTQYF. CDR3 coding DNA: TGTGCCAGCTCACCCCTGGCCTGGAGGGTTCCGGGAGTCACAGATACGCAGTATTTT.

The chain joins TRBV4-1 to TRBJ2-1; D remains ambiguous. V was shortened by 0 bases and J by 4 bases, with 4 bases between the two germline ends. This CDR3 contains 13 residues. CDR1 MGHRA and CDR2 YSYEKL come from the germline V gene. This CDR3 reads CASSQDTYNEQFF. CDR3 bases: TGCGCCAGCAGCCAAGATACATACAATGAGCAGTTCTTC.